The rows below give T cell receptor beta chains drawn from one sample of a study of T cell repertoires in cytomegalovirus infection. TCRdb re-analysed the reads in MiXCR, keeping a single row per CDR3 protein. Of more than 500,000 distinct CDR3 sequences listed, 16% are singletons. The sample comprised CD8+ T cells from PBMCs. All receptors come from a human donor in good health (CMV status not recorded). Some clones in this sample may be carry-over from other donors' samples. Each CDR3 is given without its conserved first and last residue. The order of the fields is V gene, D gene, CDR3 protein. D genes are given only for firm matches.

TRBV15 | . | ATSRDFRNTEAF
TRBV12-3/TRBV12-4 | TRBD2 | ASSRSFRLGLLSDTQY
TRBV19 | . | ASWEAYSNQPQH
TRBV5-5 | TRBD1 | ASSLRTGGGYEQY
TRBV7-9 | TRBD2 | ASTDGLVGELF
TRBV5-5 | . | ASSRLERTDTIY
TRBV13 | TRBD2 | ASSQPGLAENEQF
TRBV5-1 | TRBD1 | ASSDRTGAVSNTEAF
TRBV6-1 | TRBD2 | AIVASGSGELF
TRBV5-4 | . | ASSLRVETPQGDYGYT
TRBV13 | TRBD1 | ASSPRDSVQETQY
TRBV15 | TRBD2 | ATSRALTSGRGDIQY
TRBV6-5 | TRBD1 | ASRRGQGYNEQF
TRBV20-1 | . | SARGPGSPYEQY
TRBV30 | . | AWSGNNNEQF
TRBV10-3 | TRBD1 | AISESAAGGMVEAF
TRBV7-8 | TRBD2 | ASSLVAGGVYNEQF
TRBV7-9 | TRBD2 | ASSLRGALGDEQF
TRBV9 | . | ASSAGGGLGNQPQH
TRBV27 | . | ASSLFWGSNQPQH
TRBV15 | TRBD1 | ATSGDRGLSDGYT
TRBV27 | . | ASRSRGVRYEQY
TRBV2 | . | ASMGNKGNEQF
TRBV28 | . | ASTPYVAGVNQPQH
TRBV6-5 | . | ASSYDGGSQPQH
TRBV29-1 | . | SCTGSYEQY
TRBV29-1 | TRBD1 | SVETRQGASYEQY
TRBV7-2 | . | ASSFDSGSYNEQF
TRBV12-5 | . | ASGFFPGVNTEAF
TRBV7-4 | TRBD1 | ASSSLGTVYEQY
TRBV10-3 | TRBD1 | AISERTGGSMNTEAF
TRBV7-8 | . | ASIPKDAYEQY
TRBV24-1 | TRBD2 | ATSAVTSGGYEQY
TRBV6-5 | . | ASSYSFGQTLRTEAF
TRBV19 | . | ASSIGTSAGQPQH
TRBV6-1 | . | ASSPPSWASTDTQY
TRBV7-6 | . | ASSLATGDYEQY
TRBV2 | . | ASSQVEREEGSNQPQH
TRBV12-5 | . | ASGEAKAF
TRBV12-3/TRBV12-4 | . | ASRREQGRQETQY
TRBV2 | . | ASSELAGTYNEQF
TRBV7-9 | . | ASSLLGETQY
TRBV5-4 | TRBD1 | ASSLGVTGYLNEQF
TRBV28 | . | ASSYDRTYNQPQH
TRBV6-2/TRBV6-3 | TRBD1 | ASSSPGQGPSGYT
TRBV5-5 | . | ASSLRVTREQY
TRBV29-1 | . | SVPPEGYT
TRBV7-6 | . | ASSLEQGDTQY
TRBV12-3/TRBV12-4 | . | ASIQLPNTEAF
TRBV5-4 | . | ASSLGVAGAAYGYT
TRBV18 | TRBD1 | ASSPGTGEANSPLH
TRBV19 | . | ASSIGGSPLH
TRBV11-2 | . | ASSLRGSDTFYNEQF